Each of the 32 T cell receptor beta chains below was sequenced from the same sample in a study of blood T cell repertoires in COVID-19. Only in-frame clones appear in the TCRdb table, and some are missing; sequencing was by immunoSEQ multiplex PCR. The sample contains approximately 85,000 clones, 86% of which appear only once. Sequences were obtained from peripheral blood. These receptors came from a man aged 50 to 59 with active or convalescent COVID-19.

V gene TRBV20-1 combines with J gene TRBJ1-4; D uncertain. V shed 4 bases and J shed 14 bases, with 8 bases lying between them. This CDR3 contains 9 residues. The V gene's germline CDR1 is DFQATT and CDR2 SNEGSKA (reference sequence). The CDR3 region has the DNA TGCAGTGCTACTAATGCTCTGTTTTTT. It translates to CSATNALFF.

The chain employs TRBV4-3 and TRBJ2-3; 11 bases match TRBD2. CDR3 length equals 13 residues. V gave up 8 bases and J gave up 4 bases; unmatched junction bases: 2. CDR1 LGHNA and CDR2 YSLEER come from the germline V gene. CDR3 sequence: CASGTSGSDTQYF. CDR3 nucleotide sequence: TGCGCCAGCGGGACTAGCGGATCAGATACGCAGTATTTT.

The chain links TRBV30 to TRBJ2-7, with 9 bases lining up with TRBD1. Germline CDR1 is GTSNPN and CDR2 is SVGIG (reference sequence). This CDR3 spans 14 amino acids. The V and J ends lost 3 bases and 5 bases, in that order; junction bases with no gene match: 8. The CDR3 coding sequence is TGTGCCTGGAGCCTCGGGACAGGGTACCACGAGCAGTACTTC. It is translated as CAWSLGTGYHEQYF. The full variable domain, with the rest looked up from reference TRBV30 and TRBJ2-7, is SQTIHQWPATLVQPVGSPLSLECTVEGTSNPNLYWYRQAAGRGLQLLFYSVGIGQISSEVPQNLSASRPQDRQFILSSKKLLLSDSGFYLCAWSLGTGYHEQYFGPGTRLTVT.

V and J are TRBV6-5 and TRBJ1-4; 8 bases align to TRBD1. Germline values: CDR1 MNHEY, CDR2 SVGAGI. With 7 bases clipped from V and 6 bases from J, the junction kept 7 bases outside the gene matches. The CDR3 has 14 residues. CDR3 DNA sequence: TGTGCCAGCACCTCGCGGACAGGGCATGAAAAACTGTTTTTT. This codes for CASTSRTGHEKLFF.

V is TRBV5-5 and J is TRBJ1-3; D uncertain. The CDR3 covers 15 residues. Germline CDR1 reads SGHKS; CDR2 reads YYEKEE (reference sequence). The V end lost 0 bases, the J end lost 1 base, and 8 bases lay between the germline ends. The CDR3 region is CASSLVAVSGNTIYF. The CDR3 bases are TGTGCCAGCAGCTTGGTGGCTGTATCTGGAAACACCATATATTTT. Full variable domain (rest looked up from reference TRBV5-5 and TRBJ1-3): DAGVTQSPTHLIKTRGQQVTLRCSPISGHKSVSWYQQVLGQGPQFIFQYYEKEERGRGNFPDRFSARQFPNYSSELNVNALLLGDSALYLCASSLVAVSGNTIYFGEGSWLTVV.

V gene TRBV3-1 (or the pseudogene TRBV3-2) combines with J gene TRBJ1-1; D uncertain. The CDR3 loop spans 14 amino acids. The V gene's germline CDR1 is LGHDT and CDR2 YNNKEL (reference sequence). Trimming cost V 1 base and J 4 bases, with 10 bases left between them. CDR3 sequence reads: CASSQVEGSTEAFF. DNA of the CDR3: TGTGCCAGCAGCCAAGTTGAGGGTTCCACTGAAGCTTTCTTT.

This chain connects TRBV25-1 to TRBJ1-5, with D perhaps TRBD1 (5 bases). CDR1 and CDR2 from the germline V gene are MGHDK and SYGVNS. V lost 4 bases and J 3 bases, leaving 7 bases between the germline ends. The CDR3 covers 13 residues. The CDR3 DNA is TGTGCCAGCAGTGGGGGGGTCAATCAGCCCCAGCATTTT. Protein product: CASSGGVNQPQHF.

This CDR3 is CASSPGQGAYNEQFF. In DNA, the CDR3 is TGTGCCAGCAGCCCGGGACAGGGGGCGTACAATGAGCAGTTCTTC. This chain joins TRBV11-2 and TRBJ2-1; 12 positions match TRBD1. V lost 5 bases and J lost 4; bases outside the gene matches: 3. This CDR3 region has 15 residues. Germline V gene lookup returns CDR1 SGHAT and CDR2 FQNNGV.

This chain uses TRBV10-3 with TRBJ2-3; 8 bases map to TRBD2. The germline CDR1 and CDR2 sequences are ENHRY and SYGVKD. The CDR3 covers 15 residues. With 5 bases clipped from V and 0 bases from J, the junction kept 4 bases outside the gene matches. CDR3 protein: CAISYLAGSTDTQYF. The CDR3 bases are TGTGCCATCAGTTACTTAGCGGGGAGCACAGATACGCAGTATTTT.

The J gene is TRBJ2-1, the V gene TRBV9; perhaps TRBD1 as D (6 bases). The germline V gene encodes CDR1 SGDLS and CDR2 YYNGEE. The CDR3 totals 15 residues. Trimming shortened V by 0 bases and J by 7 bases, and 14 bases separated the two germline ends. As DNA, the CDR3 is TGTGCCAGCAGCGTAGGGGGGTACAGGGCTAATGAGCAGTTCTTC. Its translation: CASSVGGYRANEQFF. Combining the CDR3 with reference TRBV9 and TRBJ2-1 gives the whole variable domain DSGVTQTPKHLITATGQRVTLRCSPRSGDLSVYWYQQSLDQGLQFLIQYYNGEERAKGNILERFSAQQFPDLHSELNLSSLELGDSALYFCASSVGGYRANEQFFGPGTRLTVL.

This clone was seen once. The chain employs TRBV7-6 and TRBJ2-1; weak D call: TRBD2 (5 bases). The germline V gene encodes CDR1 SGHVS and CDR2 FNYEAQ. V lost 5 bases and J 5 bases, leaving 13 bases between the germline ends. The CDR3 has 14 amino acids. The CDR3 coding sequence is TGTGCCAGCAGCCACATACTAGGGAACAATGAGCAGTTCTTC. It encodes CASSHILGNNEQFF.

The chain has TRBV24-1 and TRBJ2-1, with 7 positions matching TRBD2. The CDR3 covers 14 residues. Germline values: CDR1 KGHDR, CDR2 SFDVKD. V lost 4 bases to trimming and J lost 6 bases; unmatched junction nucleotides: 5. This CDR3 reads CATSDRGLVNEQFF. CDR3 nucleotide sequence: TGTGCCACCAGTGACAGAGGACTAGTCAATGAGCAGTTCTTC.

The J gene is TRBJ2-7, the V gene TRBV3-1 (or the pseudogene TRBV3-2); D is ambiguous. Per germline, CDR1 LGHDT and CDR2 YNNKEL (reference sequence). The V gene lost 1 base and the J gene lost 10 bases, with 11 bases spanning the gap. CDR3 length: 12 residues. The CDR3 coding sequence is TGTGCCAGCAGCCAAGTAGGAAGAGGCCAGTACTTC. As protein: CASSQVGRGQYF.

The gene calls are TRBV5-1 and TRBJ1-3, with 7 bases matching TRBD1. V shed 0 bases and J 0 bases; nucleotides not matched to a gene: 6. The V gene's germline CDR1 is SGHRS and CDR2 YFSETQ. The CDR3 sequence is 17 residues long. CDR3 nucleotides: TGCGCCAGCAGCTTGGCGGGACAGACCCTCTCTGGAAACACCATATATTTT. It codes for CASSLAGQTLSGNTIYF. Supplemented by reference TRBV5-1 and TRBJ1-3, the full variable domain reads KAGVTQTPRYLIKTRGQQVTLSCSPISGHRSVSWYQQTPGQGLQFLFEYFSETQRNKGNFPGRFSGRQFSNSRSEMNVSTLELGDSALYLCASSLAGQTLSGNTIYFGEGSWLTVV.

The chain joins TRBV7-8 to TRBJ1-6; 8 bases are a match to TRBD1. This CDR3 comprises 17 residues. Germline loops: CDR1 SGHVS, CDR2 FQNEAQ. V lost 0 bases, J lost 10 bases, and 11 bases stayed unmatched. The CDR3 sequence: CASSLAPRQGLYSPLHF. The CDR3 DNA follows: TGTGCCAGCAGCTTAGCGCCACGACAGGGGCTGTACTCACCCCTCCACTTT.

CDR3 nucleotide sequence: TGTGCCAGCGGTCGGGGGGTCAAGGATACGCAGTATTTT. This codes for CASGRGVKDTQYF. The V gene is TRBV7-2, the J gene TRBJ2-3; TRBD2 matches at 7 bases. CDR1 is SGHTA, CDR2 FQGNSA, per germline. The CDR3 loop spans 13 amino acids. J lost 6 bases, V lost 8 bases, and 8 bases had no gene match.

The rearrangement links TRBV24-1 to TRBJ1-2; D is undetermined. This CDR3 has 15 residues. Germline CDR1 and CDR2: KGHDR and SFDVKD. Trimming left V 4 bases short and J 4 bases short, with 15 bases between. The CDR3: CATSDSRGPLYGYTF. The DNA for the CDR3 is TGTGCCACCAGTGACTCTCGGGGTCCCCTCTATGGCTACACCTTC.

This chain links TRBV7-2 with TRBJ1-2; D call uncertain. CDR1 is SGHTA and CDR2 is FQGNSA in the germline V gene. The CDR3 consists of 15 residues. V was shortened by 1 base and J by 3 bases, with 12 bases between the two germline ends. In DNA, the CDR3 is TGTGCCAGCAGCTTAGATGGCGGGGAGGACTATGGCTACACCTTC. Translated: CASSLDGGEDYGYTF.

This chain joins TRBV29-1 and TRBJ2-3; 10 nucleotides match TRBD2. The trim removed 3 bases at V and 7 bases at J, leaving 16 bases unmatched. Germline-derived CDR1 and CDR2 are SQVTM and ANQGSEA. This CDR3 has 17 residues. The DNA for the CDR3 is TGCAGCGTTGACGTAGCGGGAGGCCCATCTAGTCAGTATACGCAGTATTTT. As protein: CSVDVAGGPSSQYTQYF.

The chain recombines TRBV20-1 with TRBJ2-3; no clear D. Deletions cut 1 base from V and 5 bases from J, with 4 bases between. The CDR3 has 11 amino acids. Germline V gene sequence: CDR1 DFQATT, CDR2 SNEGSKA (reference sequence). The CDR3 reads CSARVKDTQYF. The CDR3 region has the DNA TGCAGTGCTAGAGTAAAAGATACGCAGTATTTT.

V is TRBV6-5 and J is TRBJ1-1; D may be TRBD1 (5 bases). V dropped 7 bases and J dropped 3 bases, with 9 bases sitting between them. The CDR3 length is 12 residues. Germline V gene sequence: CDR1 MNHEY, CDR2 SVGAGI. The CDR3 DNA reads as TGTGCCAGCACTAAAGGGGACACTGAAGCTTTCTTT. Translating gives CASTKGDTEAFF.

V is TRBV19 and J is TRBJ2-2, with D possibly being TRBD2 (6 bases). The CDR3 has 14 residues. Trimming shortened V by 7 bases and J by 0 bases, and 9 bases separated the two germline ends. Germline V gives CDR1 LNHDA, CDR2 SQIVND (reference sequence). This CDR3 reads CASKRAANTGELFF. In DNA, the CDR3 is TGTGCCAGTAAGCGGGCGGCGAACACCGGGGAGCTGTTTTTT.

CDR3: CASSPGQGSGYTF. CDR3 bases: TGTGCCAGTAGTCCTGGACAGGGGAGCGGCTACACCTTC. The chain links TRBV19 to TRBJ1-2, with 9 bases identical to TRBD1. V lost 5 bases and J lost 8; bases outside the gene matches: 6. The CDR3 sequence is 13 residues long. CDR1 and CDR2 from the germline V gene are LNHDA and SQIVND (reference sequence).

V and J are TRBV5-8 and TRBJ2-1, with D possibly TRBD1 on 6 matching bases. Germline V gene lookup returns CDR1 SGHTS and CDR2 YDEGEE. V lost 0 bases, J lost 0 bases, and 16 bases lay in between. This CDR3 contains 18 residues. The CDR3 loop reads CASSLAFRTARSYNEQFF. In DNA, the CDR3 is TGTGCCAGCAGCTTGGCCTTCAGGACAGCACGCTCCTACAATGAGCAGTTCTTC.

The rearrangement uses TRBV19 and TRBJ1-5; D ambiguous. Germline assignment: CDR1 LNHDA and CDR2 SQIVND (reference sequence). The CDR3 loop spans 12 amino acids. Trimming cost V 3 bases and J 8 bases, with 8 bases left between them. The DNA of the CDR3 is TGTGCCAGTAGTATTCGGAGTAAGCCCCAGCATTTT. It encodes CASSIRSKPQHF.

The chain is built from TRBV29-1 and TRBJ2-1; TRBD1 agrees at 7 bases. Germline-derived CDR1 and CDR2 are SQVTM and ANQGSEA. Trimming cost V 1 base and J 9 bases; bases outside gene matches: 3. The CDR3 contains 12 residues. CDR3 bases: TGCAGCGTTGAAGGGGGACAGCTTGAGCAGTTCTTC. Residues: CSVEGGQLEQFF.

V is TRBV5-1 and J is TRBJ1-1; TRBD1 matches at 7 bases. Losses at the gene ends were 5 bases for V and 5 bases for J; bases not matched to a gene: 9. The CDR3 has 14 residues. Germline V gene lookup returns CDR1 SGHRS and CDR2 YFSETQ. For the CDR3, the DNA is TGCGCCAGCAGAACGGACAGGCCGGAAACTGAAGCTTTCTTT. As protein: CASRTDRPETEAFF.

The chain uses TRBV5-6 and TRBJ1-2; 9 nucleotides line up with TRBD1. CDR1 is SGHDT and CDR2 is YYEEEE in the germline V gene. The CDR3 length is 16 residues. The ends lost 4 bases at V and 3 bases at J; junction bases unmatched: 10. The CDR3 spells CASSPRTGVTYYGYTF. For the CDR3, the DNA is TGTGCCAGCAGCCCTAGGACAGGGGTTACTTACTATGGCTACACCTTC.

This chain joins TRBV5-1 and TRBJ2-7, with TRBD2 identical over 7 bases. The CDR3 has 15 amino acids. The V and J ends lost 1 base and 4 bases, in that order; junction bases with no gene match: 8. CDR1 is SGHRS and CDR2 is YFSETQ in the germline V gene. The CDR3 reads CASSLLSSGEYEQYF. The CDR3 DNA reads TGCGCCAGCAGCTTGCTGTCTAGCGGAGAATACGAGCAGTACTTC.

The genes are TRBV19 and TRBJ2-4; TRBD1 aligns across 9 bases. Trimming at V came to 5 bases and at J to 8 bases, leaving 16 bases not matched to a gene. The CDR3 totals 17 residues. Germline lookup yields CDR1 LNHDA and CDR2 SQIVND (reference sequence). The CDR3 region has the DNA TGTGCCAGTAGTCCTCGGCACACAGGGGGCGCGTTGGACATTCAGTACTTC. Translation: CASSPRHTGGALDIQYF.

This clone was seen only once. The chain has TRBV6-4 and TRBJ1-1; 7 positions match TRBD1. Trimming cost V 0 bases and J 11 bases; bases outside gene matches: 9. The germline V gene has CDR1 MRHNA and CDR2 SNTAGT. The CDR3 sequence is 14 residues long. CDR3 sequence: CASSDSMATGIAFF. The CDR3 DNA reads as TGTGCCAGCAGTGACTCGATGGCGACAGGGATTGCTTTCTTT.

This chain links TRBV2 with TRBJ2-4, with 8 bases fitting TRBD1. Trimming cost V 3 bases and J 1 base; bases outside gene matches: 2. Germline CDR1 and CDR2: SNHLY and FYNNEI. The CDR3 covers 15 residues. The CDR3: CASSEDRAAKNIQYF. The CDR3, as DNA: TGTGCCAGCAGTGAGGACAGGGCCGCCAAAAACATTCAGTACTTC.